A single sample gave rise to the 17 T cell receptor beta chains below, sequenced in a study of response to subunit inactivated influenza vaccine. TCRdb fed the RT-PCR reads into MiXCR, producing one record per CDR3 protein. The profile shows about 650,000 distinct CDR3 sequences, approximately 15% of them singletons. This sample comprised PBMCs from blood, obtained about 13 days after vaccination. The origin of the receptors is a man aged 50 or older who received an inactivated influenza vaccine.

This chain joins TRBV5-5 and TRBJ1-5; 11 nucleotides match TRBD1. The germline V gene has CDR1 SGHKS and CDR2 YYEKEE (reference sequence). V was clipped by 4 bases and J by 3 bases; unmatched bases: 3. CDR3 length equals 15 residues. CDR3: CASSMDRGLNQPQHF. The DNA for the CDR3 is TGTGCCAGCAGCATGGACAGGGGGCTCAATCAGCCCCAGCATTTT. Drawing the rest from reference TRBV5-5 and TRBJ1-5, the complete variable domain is DAGVTQSPTHLIKTRGQQVTLRCSPISGHKSVSWYQQVLGQGPQFIFQYYEKEERGRGNFPDRFSARQFPNYSSELNVNALLLGDSALYLCASSMDRGLNQPQHFGDGTRLSIL.

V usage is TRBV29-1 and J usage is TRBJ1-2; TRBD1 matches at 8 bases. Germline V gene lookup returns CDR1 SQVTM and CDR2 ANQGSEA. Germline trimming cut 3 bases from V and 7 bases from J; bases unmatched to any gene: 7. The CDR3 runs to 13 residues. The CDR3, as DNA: TGCAGCGTTGAGGAGCAGGGGGCCTTTGGCTACACCTTC. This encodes CSVEEQGAFGYTF.

The CDR3: CASTRGQGLNTEAFF. CDR3 DNA: TGTGCCAGCACCCGGGGACAGGGCCTGAACACTGAAGCTTTCTTT. The chain employs TRBV5-6 and TRBJ1-1; 9 bases line up with TRBD1. Germline CDR1 SGHDT, CDR2 YYEEEE. V was pared by 6 bases and J by 0 bases, with 6 bases of the junction left unmatched. The CDR3 has 15 residues.

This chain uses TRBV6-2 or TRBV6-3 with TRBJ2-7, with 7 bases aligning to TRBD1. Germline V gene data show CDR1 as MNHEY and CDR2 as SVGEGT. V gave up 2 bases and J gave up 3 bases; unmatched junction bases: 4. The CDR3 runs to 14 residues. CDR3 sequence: CASSYAGGIYEQYF. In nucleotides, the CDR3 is TGTGCCAGCAGTTACGCAGGGGGTATCTACGAGCAGTACTTC.

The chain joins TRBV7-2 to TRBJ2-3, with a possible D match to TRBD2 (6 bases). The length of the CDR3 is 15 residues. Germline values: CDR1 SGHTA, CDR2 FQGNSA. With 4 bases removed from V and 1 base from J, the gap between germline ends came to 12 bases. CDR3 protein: CASSSSGPGTDTQYF. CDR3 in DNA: TGTGCCAGCAGCTCCAGCGGGCCCGGCACAGATACGCAGTATTTT.

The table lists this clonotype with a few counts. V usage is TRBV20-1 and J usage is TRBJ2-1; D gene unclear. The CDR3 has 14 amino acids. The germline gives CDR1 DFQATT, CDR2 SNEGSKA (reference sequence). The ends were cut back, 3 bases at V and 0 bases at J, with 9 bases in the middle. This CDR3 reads CSARSGHSYNEQFF. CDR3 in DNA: TGCAGTGCTAGGTCGGGCCACTCCTACAATGAGCAGTTCTTC.

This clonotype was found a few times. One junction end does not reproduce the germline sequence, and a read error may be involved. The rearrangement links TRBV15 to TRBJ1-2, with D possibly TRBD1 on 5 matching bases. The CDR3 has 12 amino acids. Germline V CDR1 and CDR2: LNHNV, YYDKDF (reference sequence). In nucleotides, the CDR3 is TGTGCCACCAGCAGAGATGAGGGGCTGATGGCCTTC. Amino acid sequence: CATSRDEGLMAF.

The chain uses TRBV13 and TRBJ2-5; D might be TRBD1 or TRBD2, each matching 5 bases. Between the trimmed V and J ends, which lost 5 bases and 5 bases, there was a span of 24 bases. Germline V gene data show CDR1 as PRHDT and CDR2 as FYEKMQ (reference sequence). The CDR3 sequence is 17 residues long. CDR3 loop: CASSPPSFELGVETQYF. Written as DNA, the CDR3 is TGTGCCAGCAGCCCTCCGTCCTTTGAGCTGGGGGTGGAGACCCAGTACTTC.

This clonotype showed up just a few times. The CDR3 region has the DNA TGTGCCAGCAGTTACACCGGGACTAGCGGCGCCCAGTACTTC. Translated, it gives CASSYTGTSGAQYF. The chain is built from TRBV6-5 and TRBJ2-5, with TRBD2 matching 11 bases. The CDR3 length is 14 residues. Germline CDR1 is MNHEY and CDR2 is SVGAGI. V dropped 2 bases and J dropped 9; count of bases not matched to a gene: 5.

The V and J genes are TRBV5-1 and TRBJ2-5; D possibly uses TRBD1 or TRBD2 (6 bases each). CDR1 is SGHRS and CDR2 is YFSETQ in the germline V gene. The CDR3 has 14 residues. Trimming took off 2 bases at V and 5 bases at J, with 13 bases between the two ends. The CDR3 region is CASSLPGAGETQYF. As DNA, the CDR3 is TGCGCCAGCAGCTTACCGGGGGCCGGGGAGACCCAGTACTTC.

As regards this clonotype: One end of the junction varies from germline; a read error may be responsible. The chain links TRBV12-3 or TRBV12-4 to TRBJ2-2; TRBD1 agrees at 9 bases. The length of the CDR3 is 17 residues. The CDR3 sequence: CAGRPTGQGMNTGELFF. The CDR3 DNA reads TGTGCCGGCAGGCCAACGGGACAGGGCATGAACACCGGGGAGCTGTTTTTT.

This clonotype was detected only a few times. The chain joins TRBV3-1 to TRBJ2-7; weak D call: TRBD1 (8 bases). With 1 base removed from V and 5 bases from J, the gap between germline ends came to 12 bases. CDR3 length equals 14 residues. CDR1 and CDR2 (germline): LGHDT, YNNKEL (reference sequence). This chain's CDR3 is CASSQGTGRDEQYF. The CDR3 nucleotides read TGTGCCAGCAGCCAAGGGACAGGGAGGGACGAGCAGTACTTC.

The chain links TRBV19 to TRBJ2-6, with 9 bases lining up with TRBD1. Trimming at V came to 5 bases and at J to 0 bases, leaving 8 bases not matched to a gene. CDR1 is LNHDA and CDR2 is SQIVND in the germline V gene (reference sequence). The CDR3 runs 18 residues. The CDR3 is CASSLAGTGSSGANVLTF. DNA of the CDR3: TGTGCCAGTAGTCTAGCCGGGACAGGGAGCTCTGGGGCCAACGTCCTGACTTTC.

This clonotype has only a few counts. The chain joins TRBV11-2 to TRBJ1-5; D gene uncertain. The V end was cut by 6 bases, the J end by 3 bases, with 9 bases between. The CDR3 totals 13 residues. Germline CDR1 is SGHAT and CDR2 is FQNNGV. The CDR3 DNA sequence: TGTGCCAGCAGTATTGCAGCCAATCAGCCCCAGCATTTT. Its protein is CASSIAANQPQHF.

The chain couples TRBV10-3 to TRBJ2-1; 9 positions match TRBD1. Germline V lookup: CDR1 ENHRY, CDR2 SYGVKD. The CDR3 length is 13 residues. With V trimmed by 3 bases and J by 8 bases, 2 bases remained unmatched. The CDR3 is CAISEGQGYEQFF. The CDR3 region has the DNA TGTGCCATCAGTGAAGGACAGGGGTATGAGCAGTTCTTC.

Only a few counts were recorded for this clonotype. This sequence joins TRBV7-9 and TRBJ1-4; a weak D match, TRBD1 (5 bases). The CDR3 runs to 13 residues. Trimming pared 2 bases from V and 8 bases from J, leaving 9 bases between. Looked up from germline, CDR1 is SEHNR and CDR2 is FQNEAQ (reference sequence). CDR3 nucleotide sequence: TGTGCCAGCAGCTTATCTGGACAAGAAAAACTGTTTTTT. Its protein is CASSLSGQEKLFF. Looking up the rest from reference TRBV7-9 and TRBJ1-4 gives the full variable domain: DTGVSQNPRHKITKRGQNVTFRCDPISEHNRLYWYRQTLGQGPEFLTYFQNEAQLEKSRLLSDRFSAERPKGSFSTLEIQRTEQGDSAMYLCASSLSGQEKLFFGSGTQLSVL.

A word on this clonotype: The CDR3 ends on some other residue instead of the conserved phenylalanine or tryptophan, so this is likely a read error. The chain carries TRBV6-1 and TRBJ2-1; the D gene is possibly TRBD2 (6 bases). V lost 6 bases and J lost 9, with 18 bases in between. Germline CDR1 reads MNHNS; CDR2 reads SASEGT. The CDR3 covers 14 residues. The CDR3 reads CASRKTRETTEQFL. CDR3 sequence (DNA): TGTGCCAGCAGAAAGACTAGAGAAACAACTGAGCAGTTCCTC.